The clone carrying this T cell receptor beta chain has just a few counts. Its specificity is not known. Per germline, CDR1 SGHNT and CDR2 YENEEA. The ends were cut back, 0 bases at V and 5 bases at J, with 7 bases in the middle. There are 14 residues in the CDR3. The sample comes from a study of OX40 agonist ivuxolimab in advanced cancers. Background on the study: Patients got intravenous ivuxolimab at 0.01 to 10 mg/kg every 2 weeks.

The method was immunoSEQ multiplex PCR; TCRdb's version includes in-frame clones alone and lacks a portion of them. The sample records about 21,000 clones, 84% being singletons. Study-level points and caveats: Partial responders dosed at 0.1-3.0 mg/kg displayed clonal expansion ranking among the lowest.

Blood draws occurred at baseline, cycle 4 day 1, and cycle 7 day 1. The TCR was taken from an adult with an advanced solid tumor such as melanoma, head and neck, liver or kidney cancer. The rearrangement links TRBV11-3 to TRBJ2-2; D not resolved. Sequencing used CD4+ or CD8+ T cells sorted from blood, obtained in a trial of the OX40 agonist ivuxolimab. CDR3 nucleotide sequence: TGTGCCAGCAGCTTAGATATGCTTACCGGGGAGCTGTTTTTT. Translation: CASSLDMLTGELFF. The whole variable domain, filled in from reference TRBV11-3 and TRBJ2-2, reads EAGVVQSPRYKIIEKKQPVAFWCNPISGHNTLYWYLQNLGQGPELLIRYENEEAVDDSQLPKDRFSAERLKGVDSTLKIQPAELGDSAVYLCASSLDMLTGELFFGEGSRLTVL.